The clone carrying this T cell receptor beta chain was picked up many times. Antigen: not known. As to time point: sample taken at primary tumor resection. Without sorting, whole RNA was sequenced from tumor, nontumor lung or frozen PBMC. The donor population consisted of approximately 70 patients with untreated, early-stage non-small cell lung cancer. The record originates from a study of spatial heterogeneity in lung cancer. Study-level findings and limits: At resection, ubiquitous expanded tumor TCRs appeared in blood more than at follow-up.

In TCRdb, the 5' RACE reads were re-called with MiXCR into one record per CDR3 protein. Seen here are about 48,000 distinct CDR3 sequences, less than 5.5% observed once, and the top ten hold approximately 12%. V lost 5 bases and J 7 bases, leaving 14 bases between the germline ends. Germline CDR1 and CDR2: DFQATT and SNEGSKA (reference sequence). This CDR3 is 13 amino acids long. The specimen comprised PBMCs, sampled at surgery. The chain carries TRBV20-1 and TRBJ2-2; D is unclear. This TCR was sampled from a male donor with early-stage non-small cell lung cancer. This CDR3 is CSAPDGRHGELFF. CDR3 DNA sequence: TGCAGTGCTCCAGATGGGCGGCACGGGGAGCTGTTTTTT.